These 21 T cell receptor beta chains came from one sample sequenced in a study of cytomegalovirus exposure and HLA in healthy donors. PCR used 60 Vbeta primers and 13 Jbeta primers. Method: immunoSEQ multiplex PCR; TCRdb's copy keeps in-frame clones and lacks some. The table shows 85,000 to 110,000 clones, with roughly 77% occurring only once. Sequencing input: PBMCs. These receptor sequences come from a young woman in good health and CMV-seropositive.

The V gene is TRBV6-5, the J gene TRBJ2-3; 7 bases are shared with TRBD2. This CDR3 is built from 15 residues. Unmatched junction bases numbered 4, after V lost 4 bases and J lost 0 bases. CDR1 and CDR2 (germline): MNHEY, SVGAGI. The CDR3 DNA is TGTGCCAGCAGTTTACTAGCGTCAAGCACAGATACGCAGTATTTT. It translates to CASSLLASSTDTQYF.

As for this clone: This same CDR3 is encoded by further DNA sequences in the sample. V and J are TRBV29-1 and TRBJ2-1; TRBD2 matches 10 bases. The CDR3 is 14 residues long. V lost 6 bases and J lost 4; bases outside the gene matches: 6. CDR1 SQVTM and CDR2 ANQGSEA come from the germline V gene. The chain's CDR3 is CSVELAGRYNEQFF. DNA of the CDR3: TGCAGCGTGGAACTAGCGGGGAGATACAATGAGCAGTTCTTC.

The chain combines TRBV6-5 with TRBJ2-2; D remains unclear. This CDR3 spans 15 amino acids. Germline CDR1 is MNHEY and CDR2 is SVGAGI. Trimming left V 4 bases short and J 4 bases short, with 13 bases between. In nucleotides, the CDR3 is TGTGCCAGCAGTTTTTGGAGCAGCTTCACCGGGGAGCTGTTTTTT. The encoded protein is CASSFWSSFTGELFF.

This clone has more than one count but fewer than ten. The chain employs TRBV9 and TRBJ1-1, with D possibly matching TRBD1 (5 bases). CDR3 length equals 15 residues. Trimming took 0 bases from V and 0 from J, leaving 9 bases between them. Germline values: CDR1 SGDLS, CDR2 YYNGEE. The CDR3 here is CASSVAAGMNTEAFF. The CDR3 DNA reads TGTGCCAGCAGCGTAGCGGCAGGGATGAACACTGAAGCTTTCTTT.

This rearrangement joins TRBV7-6 to TRBJ1-3; D unresolved. From germline, CDR1 is SGHVS and CDR2 FNYEAQ. V lost 5 bases to trimming and J lost 1 base, with 15 bases between them. The CDR3 extends over 16 amino acids. As DNA, the CDR3 is TGTGCCAGCAGCCCGGGTTTCGGAGATTCTGGAAACACCATATATTTT. Translated, it gives CASSPGFGDSGNTIYF.

This chain links TRBV15 with TRBJ1-5, with D perhaps TRBD1 (5 bases). Trimming stripped 1 base from V and 9 bases from J, with 16 bases between. The CDR3 spans 15 residues. Germline CDR1 LNHNV, CDR2 YYDKDF (reference sequence). The CDR3 loop is CATSRAGEGLGPQHF. The CDR3 region has the DNA TGTGCCACCAGCAGAGCGGGGGAGGGATTGGGGCCCCAGCATTTT. Supplemented by reference TRBV15 and TRBJ1-5, the full variable domain reads DAMVIQNPRYQVTQFGKPVTLSCSQTLNHNVMYWYQQKSSQAPKLLFHYYDKDFNNEADTPDNFQSRRPNTSFCFLDIRSPGLGDTAMYLCATSRAGEGLGPQHFGDGTRLSIL.

The chain combines TRBV30 with TRBJ1-5; D is uncertain. Per the germline V gene, CDR1 is GTSNPN and CDR2 is SVGIG (reference sequence). V lost 0 bases, J lost 4 bases, and 7 bases lay in between. This CDR3 spans 13 amino acids. CDR3 region: CAWSVRENQPQHF. The CDR3 DNA follows: TGTGCCTGGAGTGTAAGGGAGAATCAGCCCCAGCATTTT.

The chain recombines TRBV30 with TRBJ2-2, with D perhaps TRBD2 (7 bases). Deletions cut 2 bases from V and 6 bases from J, with 13 bases between. This CDR3 comprises 14 residues. Germline V gene sequence: CDR1 GTSNPN, CDR2 SVGIG (reference sequence). CDR3 DNA sequence: TGTGCCTGGAGTCGCAGGGGAGGGGCCGGGGAGCTGTTTTTT. This sequence encodes CAWSRRGGAGELFF.

The chain carries TRBV28 and TRBJ1-3; 7 nucleotides align to TRBD1. Germline loops: CDR1 MDHEN, CDR2 SYDVKM. The CDR3 loop spans 14 amino acids. Unmatched junction bases numbered 7, after V lost 6 bases and J lost 5 bases. The CDR3 DNA is TGTGCCAGCAGCGGAGGGGGCGCAAGAAACACCATATATTTT. Translating it yields CASSGGGARNTIYF.

This chain uses TRBV7-8 with TRBJ2-5; 9 nucleotides line up with TRBD2. CDR1 is SGHVS, CDR2 FQNEAQ, per germline. The CDR3 loop spans 17 amino acids. V gave up 1 base and J gave up 3 bases; unmatched junction bases: 9. CDR3 loop: CASSLGLAGEGKETQYF. The CDR3 DNA follows: TGTGCCAGCAGCTTAGGATTAGCGGGAGAGGGGAAAGAGACCCAGTACTTC.

V is TRBV6-1 and J is TRBJ1-5; 9 bases map to TRBD1. Germline V gene data show CDR1 as MNHNS and CDR2 as SASEGT. Trimming took 7 bases from V and 5 from J; bases not matched to a gene: 9. CDR3 length: 15 amino acids. CDR3 protein: CASIRTGAEDQPQHF. The DNA for the CDR3 is TGTGCCAGCATTAGGACAGGGGCGGAAGATCAGCCCCAGCATTTT.

The gene calls are TRBV2 and TRBJ1-5, with D perhaps matching TRBD1 (5 bases). This CDR3 contains 17 residues. Trimming took 2 bases from V and 0 from J, leaving 14 bases between them. The germline CDR1 and CDR2 sequences are SNHLY and FYNNEI. The CDR3 DNA reads TGTGCCAGCAGTGAACATTTGACAGTCTATAGCAATCAGCCCCAGCATTTT. Amino acid sequence: CASSEHLTVYSNQPQHF.

The sample holds one count of this clone. The V call is TRBV7-9, the J call TRBJ2-5; D is possibly TRBD1 (5 bases). The V gene's germline CDR1 is SEHNR and CDR2 FQNEAQ (reference sequence). Trimming pared 2 bases from V and 5 bases from J, leaving 12 bases between. The CDR3 has 14 amino acids. CDR3 amino acids: CASSLPQVGETQYF. The CDR3 nucleotides are TGTGCCAGCAGCTTACCACAGGTTGGGGAGACCCAGTACTTC.

The CDR3 is CASSGRNEQFF. The CDR3 nucleotides are TGTGCCAGCAGCGGTCGTAATGAGCAGTTCTTC. This chain joins TRBV9 and TRBJ2-1; D gene ambiguous. The V end was cut by 3 bases, the J end by 7 bases, with 5 bases between. The CDR3 spans 11 residues. The germline V gene encodes CDR1 SGDLS and CDR2 YYNGEE.

The chain has TRBV7-3 and TRBJ1-1; D is possibly TRBD1 (5 bases). The V gene's germline CDR1 is SGHTA and CDR2 FQGTGA. Trimming stripped 5 bases from V and 1 base from J, with 17 bases between. The CDR3 extends over 16 amino acids. CDR3 in DNA: TGTGCCAGCAGCCCCCAGTCGATGGGGGGGAACACTGAAGCTTTCTTT. It is translated as CASSPQSMGGNTEAFF.

CDR3 bases: TGTGCCAGCAGCTCTTCCTACGAGCAGTACTTC. It is translated as CASSSSYEQYF. V and J are TRBV5-6 and TRBJ2-7; D remains ambiguous. CDR3 length: 11 amino acids. The V end lost 3 bases, the J end lost 1 base, and 2 bases lay between the germline ends. The germline CDR1 and CDR2 sequences are SGHDT and YYEEEE.

The chain employs TRBV6-5 and TRBJ2-5; 7 nucleotides line up with TRBD1. The closer fit of TRBJ2-7 to the DNA end suggests the J call may be wrong. Germline V CDR1 and CDR2: MNHEY, SVGAGI. The CDR3 is 12 amino acids. CDR3 nucleotide sequence: TGTGCCAGCAGTTCCTCAGGGGGCGAGCAGTACTTC. It specifies CASSSSGGEQYF.

The chain is built from TRBV7-6 and TRBJ1-1; weak D call: TRBD1 (5 bases). Germline CDR1 reads SGHVS; CDR2 reads FNYEAQ. Trimming removed 4 bases at V and 4 bases at J, with 16 bases between. The CDR3 is 15 amino acids. The CDR3 reads CASSYYKGWVTEAFF. CDR3 sequence (DNA): TGTGCCAGCAGCTACTACAAGGGGTGGGTCACTGAAGCTTTCTTT.

This clone appeared once. The chain uses TRBV6-1 and TRBJ2-5, with TRBD1 as a possible D gene (6 bases). Trimming left V 2 bases short and J 5 bases short, with 12 bases between. The CDR3 extends over 14 amino acids. Per germline, CDR1 MNHNS and CDR2 SASEGT. CDR3 nucleotide sequence: TGTGCCAGCAGTGAACACAGCAGGGGTGAGACCCAGTACTTC. Protein: CASSEHSRGETQYF.

This chain uses TRBV9 with TRBJ2-7; D may be TRBD2 (5 bases). Germline CDR1 reads SGDLS; CDR2 reads YYNGEE. V was pared by 3 bases and J by 6 bases, with 19 bases between. The CDR3 is 15 amino acids. The CDR3 reads CASSAILDLGAEQYF. DNA for the CDR3: TGTGCCAGCAGCGCGATACTAGATTTGGGCGCCGAGCAGTACTTC.

The rearrangement links TRBV28 to TRBJ2-7, with 10 bases fitting TRBD2. This CDR3 has 15 amino acids. The junction had 8 bases not matched to a gene; V was cut back by 6 bases and J by 3 bases. Germline-derived CDR1 and CDR2 are MDHEN and SYDVKM. As DNA, the CDR3 is TGTGCCAGCAGCCCTAGCGGGAGTAAAATCTACGAGCAGTACTTC. Its translation: CASSPSGSKIYEQYF.